The entry below gives a single T cell receptor beta chain sequence along with its context. Per the study methods: It was from reference gene primer amplification that nucleated cell counts were estimated. Assay used: immunoSEQ multiplex PCR; TCRdb lists only in-frame clones, some missing. D and trimming were read from the DNA, whereas the V and J calls and clone size are those reported in that table. The sample lists under 200,000 clones, approximately 90% occurring once. The germline CDR1 and CDR2 sequences are SGHAT and FQNNGV. The CDR3 is 18 residues long. Trimming removed 5 bases at V and 0 bases at J, with 20 bases between. This entry belongs to a study of blood T cell repertoires in COVID-19. Study information: Both acute and convalescent COVID-19 samples were obtained from the United States, Italy and Spain. PBMCs, B-cell-depleted T cells, or T cells were the source of the cDNA or gDNA that made up the material.

Sequenced material: peripheral blood. This receptor was identified in a middle-aged man with acute or convalescent COVID-19. The chain recombines TRBV11-2 with TRBJ1-3; D perhaps matches TRBD1 (5 bases). CDR3 in DNA: TGTGCCAGCAGCCCACCAGTGGGGGGGAAAGCCTCTGGAAACACCATATATTTT. Protein: CASSPPVGGKASGNTIYF. Based on the CDR3 plus reference TRBV11-2 and TRBJ1-3, the full variable domain is EAGVAQSPRYKIIEKRQSVAFWCNPISGHATLYWYQQILGQGPKLLIQFQNNGVVDDSQLPKDRFSAERLKGVDSTLKIQPAKLEDSAVYLCASSPPVGGKASGNTIYFGEGSWLTVV.